Below, 18 T cell receptor beta chains from the same sample are listed, as sequenced in a study of blood T cell repertoires in COVID-19 (dated by TCRdb to 2018 to 2021). Library construction relied on the immunoSEQ multiplex PCR assay. Held by TCRdb, this immuneACCESS table contains in-frame sequences only and omits some clones. Under half of the omission traces to an unresolved V gene where checked; the cause of the rest is unknown. The sample profile shows 150,000 to 200,000 clones; 85% to 90% of them were found once. 0.8% to 1% of the sample is taken by the ten largest. Specimen: peripheral blood. These receptor sequences come from a woman aged 18-30 years who had recovered from COVID-19.

The genes are TRBV3-1 (or the pseudogene TRBV3-2) and TRBJ1-2; TRBD1 is a possible D gene (6 bases). The CDR3 spans 19 residues. V lost 4 bases, J lost 9 bases, and 33 bases lay in between. The V gene's germline CDR1 is LGHDT and CDR2 YNNKEL (reference sequence). The CDR3 spells CASSLADKGDLAFYGSYTF. For the CDR3, the DNA is TGTGCCAGCAGCCTAGCTGACAAGGGGGATCTAGCCTTCTATGGTAGCTACACCTTC.

The CDR3 sequence is CASSTAVSYEQYV. DNA for the CDR3: TGTGCCAGCTCGACAGCCGTTTCCTACGAGCAGTACGTC. The rearrangement links TRBV18 to TRBJ2-7; possible D gene TRBD1, 5 bases. The V gene lost 6 bases and the J gene lost 1 base, with 10 bases spanning the gap. The CDR3 sequence is 13 residues long. From germline, CDR1 is KGHSH and CDR2 LQKENI.

The chain has TRBV25-1 and TRBJ2-4, with 7 bases lining up with TRBD1. V dropped 1 base and J dropped 9; count of bases not matched to a gene: 15. The CDR3 consists of 17 residues. Germline V lookup: CDR1 MGHDK, CDR2 SYGVNS. The CDR3: CASSESHSGQPRGIQYF. CDR3 coding DNA: TGTGCCAGCAGTGAATCCCATTCGGGACAGCCTAGGGGCATTCAGTACTTC.

This clone was found once. The chain has TRBV7-9 and TRBJ1-6; D is possibly TRBD1 (6 bases). V lost 5 bases to trimming and J lost 7 bases, with 15 bases between them. The CDR3 covers 15 residues. CDR1 is SEHNR, CDR2 FQNEAQ, per germline (reference sequence). The CDR3 loop reads CASSTRDIKNSPLHF. The CDR3, as DNA: TGTGCCAGCAGCACCCGGGACATAAAAAATTCACCCCTCCACTTT.

The V gene is TRBV6-2 or TRBV6-3, the J gene TRBJ2-1; 7 positions agree with TRBD2. V was clipped by 2 bases and J by 4 bases; unmatched bases: 5. Germline V lookup: CDR1 MNHEY, CDR2 SVGEGT. The CDR3 spans 15 residues. CDR3 sequence reads: CASSYAAGDYNEQFF. CDR3 DNA sequence: TGTGCCAGCAGTTACGCGGCGGGAGATTACAATGAGCAGTTCTTC.

This sequence joins TRBV7-3 and TRBJ2-7, with TRBD2 matching 8 bases. The CDR3 is made up of 15 amino acids. V trimming: 8 bases; J trimming: 6 bases; junction bases outside the gene matches: 15. The V gene's germline CDR1 is SGHTA and CDR2 FQGTGA. DNA of the CDR3: TGTGCCAGCCGGGGTAAGGAGCGGGGGCCCCTCGAGCAGTACTTC. Residues: CASRGKERGPLEQYF.

The chain combines TRBV6-1 with TRBJ2-1; D possibly corresponds to TRBD1 (5 bases). Looked up from germline, CDR1 is MNHNS and CDR2 is SASEGT. V was trimmed by 4 bases and J by 0 bases, leaving 13 bases between them. The CDR3 has 16 residues. The CDR3 protein is CASSGRQSSSYNEQFF. CDR3 in DNA: TGTGCCAGCAGTGGACGACAGTCGAGCTCCTACAATGAGCAGTTCTTC.

CDR3 sequence reads: CANRGSGGPYNEQFF. The CDR3 nucleotides are TGTGCCAACAGGGGGAGCGGGGGCCCCTACAATGAGCAGTTCTTC. J is TRBJ2-1 and V is TRBV2, with D perhaps TRBD1 or TRBD2 (8 bases each). Germline V gene lookup returns CDR1 SNHLY and CDR2 FYNNEI. The CDR3 sequence is 15 residues long. V lost 10 bases and J 2 bases, leaving 18 bases between the germline ends.

In nucleotides, the CDR3 is TGTGCCAGCAGTGAAGCCGCGTTCCTCTTGTCTGGCAATCAGCCCCAGCATTTT. Translated: CASSEAAFLLSGNQPQHF. The V and J genes are TRBV2 and TRBJ1-5; no clear D gene. Germline-derived CDR1 and CDR2 are SNHLY and FYNNEI. Trimming took 0 bases from V and 2 from J, leaving 17 bases between them. This CDR3 has 18 amino acids.

This clone was found once. The chain combines TRBV7-8 with TRBJ1-2; 7 positions agree with TRBD1. The germline V gene encodes CDR1 SGHVS and CDR2 FQNEAQ. The V gene end was trimmed by 4 bases and the J gene end by 1 base; junction bases not matched to a gene: 9. The CDR3 loop spans 16 amino acids. CDR3 nucleotide sequence: TGTGCCAGCAGCTCGGAGCGGACAGGAGTTAACTATGGCTACACCTTC. Translated, it gives CASSSERTGVNYGYTF. The full variable domain, completed using reference TRBV7-8 and TRBJ1-2, is GAGVSQSPRYKVAKRGQDVALRCDPISGHVSLFWYQQALGQGPEFLTYFQNEAQLDKSGLPSDRFFAERPEGSVSTLKIQRTQQEDSAVYLCASSSERTGVNYGYTFGSGTRLTVV.

The V call is TRBV7-3, the J call TRBJ2-2; TRBD2 agrees at 7 bases. V lost 4 bases to trimming and J lost 5 bases; unmatched junction nucleotides: 7. The CDR3 totals 15 residues. CDR1 SGHTA and CDR2 FQGTGA come from the germline V gene. CDR3 DNA: TGTGCCAGCAGCTCTCTTAGCGGGCCGACCGGGGAGCTGTTTTTT. This codes for CASSSLSGPTGELFF.

The rearrangement uses TRBV4-1 and TRBJ1-2; 9 bases are shared with TRBD1. V dropped 2 bases and J dropped 4; count of bases not matched to a gene: 8. The CDR3 contains 16 residues. The germline V gene encodes CDR1 MGHRA and CDR2 YSYEKL. CDR3 protein: CASSQQRGQGGYGYTF. The CDR3 nucleotides are TGCGCCAGCAGCCAACAAAGGGGACAGGGAGGCTATGGCTACACCTTC.

The CDR3 spells CASSLAGTHGGGTDTQYF. The CDR3 DNA sequence: TGTGCCAGCAGCTTAGCCGGGACGCATGGAGGGGGCACAGATACGCAGTATTTT. The chain combines TRBV7-2 with TRBJ2-3; D possibly corresponds to TRBD2 (6 bases). Deletions cut 0 bases from V and 1 base from J, with 17 bases between. This CDR3 spans 18 amino acids. CDR1 and CDR2 (germline): SGHTA, FQGNSA. Supplemented by reference TRBV7-2 and TRBJ2-3, the full variable domain reads GAGVSQSPSNKVTEKGKDVELRCDPISGHTALYWYRQSLGQGLEFLIYFQGNSAPDKSGLPSDRFSAERTGGSVSTLTIQRTQQEDSAVYLCASSLAGTHGGGTDTQYFGPGTRLTVL.

The rearrangement uses TRBV5-1 and TRBJ1-2, with 10 positions matching TRBD1. This CDR3 comprises 15 residues. V lost 3 bases and J lost 4; bases outside the gene matches: 6. Germline CDR1 and CDR2: SGHRS and YFSETQ. The CDR3 nucleotides read TGCGCCAGCAGCTGGGGGACAGGGGCAGGCTATGGCTACACCTTC. Amino acid sequence: CASSWGTGAGYGYTF.

V usage is TRBV29-1 and J usage is TRBJ1-1, with a tentative D call TRBD1 (6 bases). The germline V and J ends were trimmed by 3 bases and 0 bases, with 8 bases remaining between them. The CDR3 is 13 amino acids. The germline gives CDR1 SQVTM, CDR2 ANQGSEA. The CDR3 DNA reads as TGCAGCGTTGAGGGGACACTGAACACTGAAGCTTTCTTT. Amino acid sequence: CSVEGTLNTEAFF.

The rearrangement links TRBV4-1 to TRBJ2-1; no definite D call. Between the trimmed V and J ends, which lost 4 bases and 5 bases, there was a span of 3 bases. The CDR3 contains 11 residues. In germline, CDR1 is MGHRA, CDR2 YSYEKL. The CDR3 loop is CASSLNNEQFF. The CDR3 nucleotides are TGCGCCAGCAGCCTTAACAATGAGCAGTTCTTC.

This clone came up once. DNA of the CDR3: TGTGCCACCTCCGACCAGACAGGAAACTATGGCTACACCTTC. It encodes CATSDQTGNYGYTF. The V gene is TRBV6-5, the J gene TRBJ1-2, with a possible D match to TRBD1 (6 bases). The CDR3 extends over 14 amino acids. CDR1 is MNHEY and CDR2 is SVGAGI in the germline V gene. V lost 10 bases and J 2 bases, leaving 17 bases between the germline ends.

This chain links TRBV4-3 with TRBJ2-2, with D perhaps TRBD2 (5 bases). V lost 0 bases and J 6 bases, leaving 11 bases between the germline ends. The CDR3 consists of 15 residues. The germline CDR1 and CDR2 sequences are LGHNA and YSLEER. Here the CDR3 reads CASSQELGAAGELFF. The CDR3, as DNA: TGCGCCAGCAGCCAAGAATTAGGAGCGGCCGGGGAGCTGTTTTTT.